The clone carrying this T cell receptor (beta chain) has ten or more counts. TCRdb re-called the reads with MiXCR, one entry per CDR3 protein. The table records 200,000 to 250,000 distinct CDR3 sequences, 6.5% of them present only once. This sample is drawn from a study of T cell repertoires in cytomegalovirus infection. Study-level background: TCR beta signatures that were public indicated CMV infection and matching HLA type.

CDR1 is SQVTM and CDR2 is ANQGSEA in the germline V gene. V was pared by 0 bases and J by 4 bases, with 6 bases between. The length of the CDR3 is 12 residues. Sequences were obtained from PBMCs. The V gene is TRBV29-1, the J gene TRBJ1-1; D might be TRBD1 (5 bases). This TCR was recovered from a human donor in good health (CMV status not recorded). Some clones in this sample may be carry-over from other donors' samples. The CDR3 DNA reads TGCAGCGTTGAAGACGGGACCACTGAAGCTTTCTTT. Its translation: CSVEDGTTEAFF.